This entry concerns a single TCR beta chain. The entry originates in a study of blood T cell repertoires in COVID-19. Whole-study context: From T cells, B-cell-depleted T cells, or PBMCs came the material, which was cDNA or gDNA.

CDR3 size: 15 residues. V dropped 5 bases and J dropped 2 bases, with 14 bases sitting between them. Germline V gives CDR1 SEHNR, CDR2 FQNEAQ (reference sequence). Methods used by the authors: For nucleated cells, counts were estimated from reference gene primer amplification. TCRdb's table, derived via immunoSEQ multiplex PCR, lists solely in-frame clones and lacks some. The V and J calls and clone size are taken from that table; D and trimming were inferred from the DNA. The sample holds around 140,000 clones, about 89% seen once. A Seattle source enrolled patients during active infection and followed them longitudinally.

Input material: peripheral blood. This TCR derives from a woman between 65 and 79 years old with COVID-19, enrolled during active disease. The chain recombines TRBV7-9 with TRBJ2-3, with D perhaps matching TRBD1 (6 bases). CDR3 nucleotides: TGTGCCAGCAGCCGCCCCAGGGGCACCACAGATACGCAGTATTTT. It encodes CASSRPRGTTDTQYF.